The present TCR beta chain was sequenced within a study of control samples from healthy donors and cancer patients. Germline CDR1 and CDR2: SGHTA and FQGNSA. The V end lost 6 bases, the J end lost 0 bases, and 12 bases lay between the germline ends. The CDR3 spans 15 residues. Sequencing used immunoSEQ multiplex PCR; TCRdb keeps in-frame clones, though not all of them. The repertoire includes 130,000 or so clones, just under 95% of them detected once, and 12% to 15% sits in the top ten. This sequence was found in a man aged 60-69 years with colorectal cancer. The sample consisted of PBMCs. This chain connects TRBV7-2 to TRBJ1-3; D not resolved. DNA of the CDR3: TGTGCCAGCAGTTTAACCAGAGGCTCTGGAAACACCATATATTTT. It specifies CASSLTRGSGNTIYF.